The clone carrying this T cell receptor (beta chain) was seen a few times. Germline V gene sequence: CDR1 MNHNS, CDR2 SASEGT. The CDR3 loop spans 14 amino acids. Trimming left V 2 bases short and J 6 bases short, with 11 bases between. The source of the sample is a study of blood T cell repertoires in COVID-19. The wider study: Sites in the United States, Italy and Spain provided acute and convalescent COVID-19 samples. The cDNA or gDNA used as material had been derived from T cells, B-cell-depleted T cells, or PBMCs.

Study processing details: Reference gene primer amplification yielded estimated nucleated cell counts. Using immunoSEQ multiplex PCR, the repertoire was profiled, and TCRdb retains in-frame clones only, with some absent. V, J and clone size reflect that table, while D and trimming were determined from the DNA. The sample has roughly 320,000 clones; around 86% are singletons. The chain is built from TRBV6-1 and TRBJ1-5, with D perhaps matching TRBD1 (6 bases). The sequenced material came from peripheral blood. This clonotype was sampled from a man aged 65-85 years with acute or convalescent COVID-19. For the CDR3, the DNA is TGTGCCAGCAGTGAACGAGGGGGGGGTCAGCCCCAGCATTTT. This codes for CASSERGGGQPQHF.